The 2 T cell receptor beta chains in this list originate from one sample, sequenced in a study of T cell changes during pregnancy in multiple sclerosis (dated by TCRdb to 2018 to 2020). The receptor library was made with the immunoSEQ multiplex PCR assay. TCRdb stores this immuneACCESS table with in-frame sequences only. Part of the clones is absent; in the studies checked, under half of the shortfall reflects unresolved V genes, and no reason is known for the rest. A total of nearly 70,000 clones appear in this sample, roughly nine tenths of them only once. The biggest ten clones account for about 1.4% of the sample. The sample here was peripheral blood, taken in the second trimester of pregnancy. The receptors were gathered from a female donor in good health, enrolled as a control in a pregnancy study.

The chain recombines TRBV18 with TRBJ2-2; TRBD1 matches at 8 bases. This CDR3 contains 14 residues. V shed 4 bases, J shed 3 bases, and the junction held 1 base outside the gene matches. Germline values: CDR1 KGHSH, CDR2 LQKENI. The CDR3 spells CASSLDRDTGELFF. The CDR3 DNA is TGTGCCAGCTCACTGGACAGGGACACCGGGGAGCTGTTTTTT.

J is TRBJ2-1 and V is TRBV5-8, with 9 bases lining up with TRBD2. This CDR3 comprises 14 residues. Trimming at V came to 4 bases and at J to 4 bases, leaving 3 bases not matched to a gene. Germline CDR1 and CDR2: SGHTS and YDEGEE. The CDR3 sequence: CASSPSGVYNEQFF. CDR3 DNA: TGTGCCAGCAGCCCTAGCGGGGTATACAATGAGCAGTTCTTC.